This TCR beta chain was sequenced for a study of molecular identifiers for immune sequencing clone quantification. Study-level points and caveats: Clones carrying above 20 RNA copies accounted for over 99% of effector molecules, under 1% in naive cells.

Regarding this clonotype: Its antigen is not identified.

The V end lost 8 bases, the J end lost 5 bases, and 6 bases lay between the germline ends. CDR1 is LNHDA and CDR2 is SQIVND in the germline V gene (reference sequence). This CDR3 spans 11 amino acids. MiXCR, applied by TCRdb to the PCR reads, yields one record per CDR3 protein. The table has some 320,000 distinct CDR3 sequences, 24% seen once. This chain connects TRBV19 to TRBJ2-2; D might be TRBD1 or TRBD2, each matching 5 bases. Sequences were obtained from naive CD8+ T cells from blood, with Jurkat cell RNA spiked in. As for subset: FACS-sorted CD8+CD4-CCR7+CD45RA+ naive T cells. The clonotype comes from a human donor in good health. Some libraries in this study had Jurkat cell RNA spiked in. The CDR3 is CASEGTGELFF. The CDR3 DNA follows: TGTGCCAGTGAGGGGACCGGGGAGCTGTTTTTT.